These T cell receptor beta chains were read from a single sample in a study of cytotoxic CD8 clonotypes in ibrutinib-treated CLL. Sequenced by immunoSEQ multiplex PCR; TCRdb stores in-frame clones only, minus some. Counted here are roughly 70,000 clones, less than 95% occurring once; the ten biggest clones make up approximately 3.1%. The sequencing used PBMCs, collected after 12 months of ibrutinib treatment. These receptors were collected from a human donor with chronic lymphocytic leukemia. CDR3s include the opening cysteine and the closing phenylalanine or tryptophan. Fields, in order: V gene, D gene, clone size, J gene, CDR3 DNA, CDR3 protein. A D gene is named only where the DNA matches it firmly. Clone size is stated in some rows and not others, as once, few, many or a class when expanded.

>TRBV21-1|-|-|TRBJ2-1
TGTGCCAGCAGCAAATGGAAAGTTTCAGGGACACCGAACGGGACTAGCGGGAGTAGTAATGAGCAGTTCTTC
CASSKWKVSGTPNGTSGSSNEQFF
>TRBV11-2|TRBD2|-|TRBJ2-3
TGTGCCAGCAGCTTAGTGTTTGGACTAGCGGGCACAGATACGCAGTATTTT
CASSLVFGLAGTDTQYF
>TRBV12-5|-|-|TRBJ2-1
TGTGCTAGTGGTTTGAACAGGAATGAGCAGTTCTTC
CASGLNRNEQFF
>TRBV29-1|-|-|TRBJ2-6
TGCAGCGCTGTTATCTCTGGGGCCAACGTCCTGACTTTC
CSAVISGANVLTF
>TRBV7-8|TRBD1|-|TRBJ2-2
TGTGCCAGCAGCCCGGACAGGGGATACACCGGGGAGCTGTTTTTT
CASSPDRGYTGELFF
>TRBV19|-|-|TRBJ2-6
TGTGCCAGTAGCCCGTGGGCGGCTGGGGCCAACGTCCTGACTTTC
CASSPWAAGANVLTF
>TRBV6-5|-|few|TRBJ1-5
TGTGCCAGCAGTTACTCAGAGGGTGAGCCCCAGCATTTT
CASSYSEGEPQHF
>TRBV5-4|TRBD1|once|TRBJ1-1
TGTGCCAGCAGCCCGGGGGGACAGATCAAAGCGACTGAAGCTTTCTTT
CASSPGGQIKATEAFF
>TRBV30|-|-|TRBJ1-3
TGTGCCTGGAGTGTAGACTTCGGCCGAACCGATCTAAACACCATATATTTT
CAWSVDFGRTDLNTIYF
>TRBV28|-|once|TRBJ2-5
TGTGCCAGCAGTCGGGGTGAGACCCAGTACTTC
CASSRGETQYF
>TRBV4-1|-|-|TRBJ2-7
TGCGCCAGCAGCCAAGCGAGGGCAGGGCCCTCCTACGAGCAGTACTTC
CASSQARAGPSYEQYF
>TRBV7-3|-|few|TRBJ1-2
TGTGCCAGCAGCTTAATGGCTTCCGACTATGGCTACACCTTC
CASSLMASDYGYTF
>TRBV7-9|TRBD1|-|TRBJ1-1
TGTGCCAGCAGCTTACGTCCCGGGACAGGTTTGGGCACTGAAGCTTTCTTT
CASSLRPGTGLGTEAFF
>TRBV7-2|-|-|TRBJ1-6
TGTGCCAGCAGCTTAGCGGTAGGGACAAATTCACCCCTCCACTTT
CASSLAVGTNSPLHF
>TRBV9|TRBD1|-|TRBJ2-2
TGTGCCAGCAGCTCACCGGGACAGGAGAACACCGGGGAGCTGTTTTTT
CASSSPGQENTGELFF
>TRBV7-7|TRBD2|once|TRBJ2-1
TGTGCTAGCAGCATAGGACTAGCGGGAAATGAGCAGTTCTTC
CASSIGLAGNEQFF
>TRBV7-9|TRBD1|-|TRBJ2-3
TGTGCCAGCAGCTTTCAGACAGGGGCTAGCACAGATACGCAGTATTTT
CASSFQTGASTDTQYF
>TRBV5-8|-|-|TRBJ2-6
TGTGCCAGCAGCTTCTTCGTAGGTCGCCTCTCTGGGGCCAACGTCCTGACTTTC
CASSFFVGRLSGANVLTF
>TRBV19|-|-|TRBJ2-7
TGTGCCAGTAGTATAGGTACGGCGGGACGTGGTATCGAGCAGTACTTC
CASSIGTAGRGIEQYF
>TRBV30|-|-|TRBJ2-5
TGTGCCTGGAGCGCGACCGCACAGACCCAGTACTTC
CAWSATAQTQYF
>TRBV6-5|-|few|TRBJ2-2
TGTGCCAGCAAGGTCAGACGCAACACCGGGGAGCTGTTTTTT
CASKVRRNTGELFF
>TRBV10-1|TRBD1|-|TRBJ2-5
TGCGCCAGTCGACAGGGGGTACAGGAGACCCAGTACTTC
CASRQGVQETQYF
>TRBV19|-|-|TRBJ2-5
TGTGCCAGTAGTATACAGAGCGAGACCCAGTACTTC
CASSIQSETQYF
>TRBV4-2|-|-|TRBJ2-3
TGTGCCAGCAGCAAACTGGGACTCCTTTCCCCCACAGATACGCAGTATTTT
CASSKLGLLSPTDTQYF
>TRBV19|TRBD1|-|TRBJ1-5
TGTGCCAGTAGTTCCCTTAGGGCCGACAGGGGAAATCAGCCCCAGCATTTT
CASSSLRADRGNQPQHF
>TRBV5-4|-|-|TRBJ2-1
TGTGCCAGCAGACTCCCACTAGCCGCCGATAACAATGAGCAGTTCTTC
CASRLPLAADNNEQFF
>TRBV19|-|-|TRBJ2-7
TGTGCCAGTAGTAGGGACACAAACTACGAGCAGTACTTC
CASSRDTNYEQYF
>TRBV11-2|-|-|TRBJ2-1
TGTGCCAGCAGCCAACGTGGGGGCAATGAGCAGTTCTTC
CASSQRGGNEQFF
>TRBV29-1|-|-|TRBJ1-5
TGCAGCGTTGAAGGGGGGGGCAATCAGCCCCAGCATTTT
CSVEGGGNQPQHF
>TRBV28|TRBD1|-|TRBJ1-2
TGTGCCAGCAGTTTCCAGGGGGGTAACTATGGCTACACCTTC
CASSFQGGNYGYTF
>TRBV27|-|once|TRBJ2-1
TGTGCCAGCTACGAACCCAGGGGGGATGGTCGTGCTTACAATGAGCAGTTCTTC
CASYEPRGDGRAYNEQFF
>TRBV27|-|-|TRBJ2-1
TGTGCCAGCAGTTTCCGGGATCACTCCTACAATGAGCAGTTCTTC
CASSFRDHSYNEQFF
>TRBV7-2|-|-|TRBJ2-4
TGTGCCAGCAGCCCCCGTCGGGAGTACATTCAGTACTTC
CASSPRREYIQYF
>TRBV6-9|-|-|TRBJ2-7
TGTGCCAGCAGTTACGAACAGGGCCCTAACGAGCAGTACTTC
CASSYEQGPNEQYF
>TRBV19|-|once|TRBJ2-6
TGTGCCAGTAGTAGGGCCCTTACCTCTGGGGCCAACGTCCTGACTTTC
CASSRALTSGANVLTF
>TRBV19|-|-|TRBJ2-2
TGTGCCAGTAGTATAGTAGGTCCGATTCGGGCCGGGGAGCTGTTTTTT
CASSIVGPIRAGELFF
>TRBV7-3|TRBD1|-|TRBJ2-3
TGTGCCAGCAGCCCAACCGGGACAGGGGGCACTGATACGCAGTATTTT
CASSPTGTGGTDTQYF
>TRBV29-1|-|-|TRBJ1-3
TGCAGCGTTGAATTAACTTACTCTGGAAACACCATATATTTT
CSVELTYSGNTIYF
>TRBV29-1|-|-|TRBJ2-3
TGCAGCGTTGAAGCCGGCACAGATACGCAGTATTTT
CSVEAGTDTQYF
>TRBV2|-|once|TRBJ1-3
TGTGCCAGCAGTGAAGCGCGCAGGTGGGGCACCATATATTTT
CASSEARRWGTIYF
>TRBV2|TRBD1|-|TRBJ2-6
TGTGCCAGCAGTGAATGGGGGACAGGGGGCTTGGTCCCCTCTGGGGCCAACGTCCTGACTTTC
CASSEWGTGGLVPSGANVLTF
>TRBV15|TRBD2|-|TRBJ2-5
TGTGCCACCAGCAGAGATTTGGCTAGCGGGAGGGGGACCCAGTACTTC
CATSRDLASGRGTQYF
>TRBV7-3|-|-|TRBJ1-1
TGTGCCAGCAGCTTCATGAGGGGAGGGAGGATGAACACTGAAGCTTTCTTT
CASSFMRGGRMNTEAFF